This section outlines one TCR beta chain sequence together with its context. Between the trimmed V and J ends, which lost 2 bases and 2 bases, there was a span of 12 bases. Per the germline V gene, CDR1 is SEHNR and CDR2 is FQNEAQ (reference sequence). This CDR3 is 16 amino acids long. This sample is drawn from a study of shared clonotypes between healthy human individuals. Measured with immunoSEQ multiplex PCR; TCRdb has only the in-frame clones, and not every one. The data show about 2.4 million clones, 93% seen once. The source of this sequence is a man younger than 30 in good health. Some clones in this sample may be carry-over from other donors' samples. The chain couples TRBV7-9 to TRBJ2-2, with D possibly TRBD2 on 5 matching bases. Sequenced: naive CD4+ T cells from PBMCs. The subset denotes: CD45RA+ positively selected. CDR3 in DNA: TGTGCCAGCAGCTTATTCGGCAGGACTAACACCGGGGAGCTGTTTTTT. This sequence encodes CASSLFGRTNTGELFF.